Included here is one TCR beta chain sequence, with context. Its antigen is currently unknown. These data originate in a study of monozygotic twins with inflammatory bowel disease. Germline V CDR1 and CDR2: LGHDT, YNNKEL (reference sequence). The CDR3 sequence is 15 residues long. Study conclusions and caveats: A reduction in TCRbeta diversity (inverse Simpson) was seen in IBD patients relative to healthy co-twins.

TCRdb reprocessed the 5' RACE reads and stores each CDR3 protein as one record, lacking DNA. The specimen's table records about 380,000 distinct CDR3 sequences. The gene calls are TRBV3-1 and TRBJ2-1; TCRdb names TRBD1, which stays unverified in the absence of DNA. The clonotype comes from a human donor with ulcerative colitis or Crohn's disease, or a healthy co-twin of an affected twin (not recorded which). Sequenced sample: blood. CDR3 region: CASSQEMGGYNEQFF.